This T cell receptor (beta chain) was retrieved from a study of shared T cell receptors in the human thymus. Trimming cost V 4 bases and J 7 bases; bases outside gene matches: 6. CDR3 size: 13 residues. Germline CDR1 reads SNHLY; CDR2 reads FYNNEI. Sequencing was performed with immunoSEQ multiplex PCR; in TCRdb, only in-frame clones are kept and a portion is missing. The sample includes approximately 490,000 clones, roughly 74% seen only once; the top ten take roughly 0.013%. This sample also appeared in a second study, on human thymus T cells. Turning to that study: Each of the donors was a healthy Finnish infant who was undergoing open corrective cardiac surgery for congenital heart defects. The thymus was resected at corrective cardiac surgery. What appeared biased in thymic and blood repertoires was the usage of V and J genes. Related work showed strongly overlapping thymic repertoires across unrelated individuals.

The rearrangement links TRBV2 to TRBJ1-2; the match to TRBD1 covers 7 bases. The receptor comes from a boy in the first two years of life with a congenital heart defect. Material for sequencing was thymocytes. The CDR3, as DNA: TGTGCCAGCAGTGTTCGGACAGGTGCTGGCTACACCTTC. This codes for CASSVRTGAGYTF.